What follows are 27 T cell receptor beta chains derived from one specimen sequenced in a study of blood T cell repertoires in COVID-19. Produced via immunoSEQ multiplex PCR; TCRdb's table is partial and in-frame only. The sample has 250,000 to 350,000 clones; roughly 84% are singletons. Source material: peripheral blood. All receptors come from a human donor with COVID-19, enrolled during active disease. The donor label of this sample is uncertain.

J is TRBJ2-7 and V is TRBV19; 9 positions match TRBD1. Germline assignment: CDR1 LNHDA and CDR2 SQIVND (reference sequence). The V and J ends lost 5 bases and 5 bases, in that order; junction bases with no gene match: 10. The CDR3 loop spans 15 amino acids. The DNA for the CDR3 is TGTGCCAGTAGTCTCCCAGGACAGGGGATAGACGAGCAGTACTTC. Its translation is CASSLPGQGIDEQYF. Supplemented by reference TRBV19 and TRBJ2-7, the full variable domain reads DGGITQSPKYLFRKEGQNVTLSCEQNLNHDAMYWYRQDPGQGLRLIYYSQIVNDFQKGDIAEGYSVSREKKESFPLTVTSAQKNPTAFYLCASSLPGQGIDEQYFGPGTRLTVT.

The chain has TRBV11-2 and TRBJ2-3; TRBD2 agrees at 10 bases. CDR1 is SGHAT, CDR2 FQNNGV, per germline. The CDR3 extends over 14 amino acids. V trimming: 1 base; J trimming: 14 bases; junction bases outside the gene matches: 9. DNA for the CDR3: TGTGCCAGCAGCTTAGTGACTAGCGGGCACGGGCTGTATTTT. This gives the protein CASSLVTSGHGLYF.

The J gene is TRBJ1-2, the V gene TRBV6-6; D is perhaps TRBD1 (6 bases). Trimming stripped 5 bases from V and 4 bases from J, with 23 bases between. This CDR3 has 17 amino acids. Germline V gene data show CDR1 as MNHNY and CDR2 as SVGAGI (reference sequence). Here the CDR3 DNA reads TGTGCCAGCAGTCCCCCCCTTAGGGGGGGCGTGTCCTATGGCTACACCTTC. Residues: CASSPPLRGGVSYGYTF.

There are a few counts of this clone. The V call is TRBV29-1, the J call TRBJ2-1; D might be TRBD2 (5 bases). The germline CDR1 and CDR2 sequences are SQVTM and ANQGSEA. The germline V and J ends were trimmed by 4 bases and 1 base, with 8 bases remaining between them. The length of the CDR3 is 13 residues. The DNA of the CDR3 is TGCAGCGTTGGGGGAGTTTCCTACAATGAGCAGTTCTTC. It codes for CSVGGVSYNEQFF.

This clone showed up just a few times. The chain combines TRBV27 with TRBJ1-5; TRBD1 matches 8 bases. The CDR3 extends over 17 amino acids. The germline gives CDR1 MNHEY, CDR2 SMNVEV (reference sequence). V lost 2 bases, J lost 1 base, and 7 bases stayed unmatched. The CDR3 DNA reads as TGTGCCAGCAGTTTAGGCAGGGGGCGCGGGAGCAATCAGCCCCAGCATTTT. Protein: CASSLGRGRGSNQPQHF.

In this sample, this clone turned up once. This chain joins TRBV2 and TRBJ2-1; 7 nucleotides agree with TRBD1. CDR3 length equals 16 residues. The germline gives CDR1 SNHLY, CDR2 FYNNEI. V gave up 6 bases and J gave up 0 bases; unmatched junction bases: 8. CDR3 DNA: TGTGCCAGCAGCCTACGGGACAGTTACTCCTACAATGAGCAGTTCTTC. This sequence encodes CASSLRDSYSYNEQFF.

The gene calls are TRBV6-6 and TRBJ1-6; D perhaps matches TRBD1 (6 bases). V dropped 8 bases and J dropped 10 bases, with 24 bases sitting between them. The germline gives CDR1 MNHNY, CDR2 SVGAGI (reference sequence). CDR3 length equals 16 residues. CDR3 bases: TGTGCCAGCTTCGGTAGACAACACAGGGAAGAATCACCCCTCCACTTT. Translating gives CASFGRQHREESPLHF.

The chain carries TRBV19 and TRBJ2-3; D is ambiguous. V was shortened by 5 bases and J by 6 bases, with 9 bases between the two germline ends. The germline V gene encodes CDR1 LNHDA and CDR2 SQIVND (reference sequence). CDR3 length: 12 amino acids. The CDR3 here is CASSVSWDTQYF. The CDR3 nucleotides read TGTGCCAGTAGTGTTAGTTGGGATACGCAGTATTTT. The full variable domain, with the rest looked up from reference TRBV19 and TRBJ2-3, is DGGITQSPKYLFRKEGQNVTLSCEQNLNHDAMYWYRQDPGQGLRLIYYSQIVNDFQKGDIAEGYSVSREKKESFPLTVTSAQKNPTAFYLCASSVSWDTQYFGPGTRLTVL.

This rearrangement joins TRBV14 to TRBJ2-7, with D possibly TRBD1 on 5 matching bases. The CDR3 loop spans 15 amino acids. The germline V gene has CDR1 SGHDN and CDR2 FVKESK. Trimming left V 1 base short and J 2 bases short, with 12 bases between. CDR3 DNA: TGTGCCAGCAGCCAAGGCCAGGGCGTACCCTACGAGCAGTACTTC. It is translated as CASSQGQGVPYEQYF.

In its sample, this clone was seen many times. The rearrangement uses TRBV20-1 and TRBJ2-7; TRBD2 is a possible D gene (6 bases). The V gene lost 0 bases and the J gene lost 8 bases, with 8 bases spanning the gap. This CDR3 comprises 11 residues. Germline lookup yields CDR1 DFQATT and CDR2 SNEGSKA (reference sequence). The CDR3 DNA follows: TGCAGTGCTAGAGATGGGACTCAGCAGTACTTC. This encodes CSARDGTQQYF.

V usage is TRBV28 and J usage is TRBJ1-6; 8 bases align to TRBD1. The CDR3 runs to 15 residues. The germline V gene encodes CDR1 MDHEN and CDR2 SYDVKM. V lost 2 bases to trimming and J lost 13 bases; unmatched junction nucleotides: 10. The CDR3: CASSLTGGQIWPLHF. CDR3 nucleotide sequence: TGTGCCAGCAGTTTAACAGGGGGGCAGATTTGGCCCCTCCACTTT.

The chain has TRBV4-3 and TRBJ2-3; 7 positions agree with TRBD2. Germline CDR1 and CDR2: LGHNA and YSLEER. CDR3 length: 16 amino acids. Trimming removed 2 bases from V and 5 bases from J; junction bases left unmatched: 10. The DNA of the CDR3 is TGCGCCAGCAGCCAATGGCCCCCGGGGGGAGGAGATACGCAGTATTTT. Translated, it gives CASSQWPPGGGDTQYF.

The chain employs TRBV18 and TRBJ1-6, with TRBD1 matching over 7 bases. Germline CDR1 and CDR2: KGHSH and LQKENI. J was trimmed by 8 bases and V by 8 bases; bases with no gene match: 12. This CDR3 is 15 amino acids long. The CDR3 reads CASTPGTALDSPLHF. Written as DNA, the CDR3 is TGTGCCAGCACCCCCGGGACAGCGCTAGATTCACCCCTCCACTTT.

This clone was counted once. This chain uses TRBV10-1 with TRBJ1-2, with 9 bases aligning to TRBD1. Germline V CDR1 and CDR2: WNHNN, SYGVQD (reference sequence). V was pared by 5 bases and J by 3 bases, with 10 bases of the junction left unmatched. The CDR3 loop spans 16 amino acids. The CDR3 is CASSFSRDRVDYGYTF. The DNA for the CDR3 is TGCGCCAGCAGTTTCAGCCGGGACAGGGTCGACTATGGCTACACCTTC.

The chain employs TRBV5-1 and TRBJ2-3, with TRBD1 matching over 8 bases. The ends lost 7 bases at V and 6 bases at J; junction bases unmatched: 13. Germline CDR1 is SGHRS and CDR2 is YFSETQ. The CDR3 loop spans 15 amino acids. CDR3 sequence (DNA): TGCGCCAGCTATTTAGGACAGGGAGGCATGGATACGCAGTATTTT. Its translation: CASYLGQGGMDTQYF. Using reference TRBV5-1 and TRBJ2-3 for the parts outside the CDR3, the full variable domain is KAGVTQTPRYLIKTRGQQVTLSCSPISGHRSVSWYQQTPGQGLQFLFEYFSETQRNKGNFPGRFSGRQFSNSRSEMNVSTLELGDSALYLCASYLGQGGMDTQYFGPGTRLTVL.

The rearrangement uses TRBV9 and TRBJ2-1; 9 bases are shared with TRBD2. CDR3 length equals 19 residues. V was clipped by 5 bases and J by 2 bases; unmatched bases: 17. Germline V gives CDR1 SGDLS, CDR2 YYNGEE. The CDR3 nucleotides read TGTGCCAGCAGTGGTCACTTCCTCCTAGCGGGAAACCCCTACAATGAGCAGTTCTTC. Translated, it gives CASSGHFLLAGNPYNEQFF.

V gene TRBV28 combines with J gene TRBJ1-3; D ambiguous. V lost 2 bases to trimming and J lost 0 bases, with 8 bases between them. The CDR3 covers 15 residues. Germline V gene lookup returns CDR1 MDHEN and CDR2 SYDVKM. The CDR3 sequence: CASSLVANSGNTIYF. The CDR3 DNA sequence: TGTGCCAGCAGTTTAGTGGCCAACTCTGGAAACACCATATATTTT. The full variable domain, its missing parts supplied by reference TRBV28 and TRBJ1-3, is DVKVTQSSRYLVKRTGEKVFLECVQDMDHENMFWYRQDPGLGLRLIYFSYDVKMKEKGDIPEGYSVSREKKERFSLILESASTNQTSMYLCASSLVANSGNTIYFGEGSWLTVV.

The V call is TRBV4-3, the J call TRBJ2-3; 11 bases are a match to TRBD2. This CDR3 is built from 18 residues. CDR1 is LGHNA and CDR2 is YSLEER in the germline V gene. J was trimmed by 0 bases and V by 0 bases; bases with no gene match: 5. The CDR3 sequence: CASSQDTGTSGSTDTQYF. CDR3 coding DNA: TGCGCCAGCAGCCAAGATACCGGGACTAGCGGCAGCACAGATACGCAGTATTTT.

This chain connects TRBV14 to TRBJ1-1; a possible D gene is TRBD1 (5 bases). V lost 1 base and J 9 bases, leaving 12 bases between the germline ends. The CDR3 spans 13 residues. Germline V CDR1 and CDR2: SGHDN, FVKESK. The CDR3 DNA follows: TGTGCCAGCAGCCAAGGGGGCAGCGGGAAAGCTTTCTTT. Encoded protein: CASSQGGSGKAFF.

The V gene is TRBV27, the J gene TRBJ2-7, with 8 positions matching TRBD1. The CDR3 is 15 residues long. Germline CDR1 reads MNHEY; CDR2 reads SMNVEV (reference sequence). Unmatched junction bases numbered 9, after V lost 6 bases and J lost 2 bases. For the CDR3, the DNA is TGTGCCAGCAGCCCCCCCGGGACAGGCCCCTACGAGCAGTACTTC. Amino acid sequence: CASSPPGTGPYEQYF.

The CDR3 nucleotides are TGTGCCAGTAGAGCCCGAGGGACAAACTATGGCTACACCTTC. Its protein is CASRARGTNYGYTF. This chain uses TRBV19 with TRBJ1-2; the D gene is possibly TRBD1 (6 bases). Trimming removed 6 bases at V and 2 bases at J, with 13 bases between. Germline V CDR1 and CDR2: LNHDA, SQIVND (reference sequence). CDR3 length: 14 residues.

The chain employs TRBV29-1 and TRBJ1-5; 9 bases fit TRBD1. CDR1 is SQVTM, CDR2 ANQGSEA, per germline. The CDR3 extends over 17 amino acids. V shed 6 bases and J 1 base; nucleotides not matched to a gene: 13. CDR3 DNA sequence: TGCAGCGTAAGGACAGGGGATTTATTTTGGAGCAATCAGCCCCAGCATTTT. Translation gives CSVRTGDLFWSNQPQHF.

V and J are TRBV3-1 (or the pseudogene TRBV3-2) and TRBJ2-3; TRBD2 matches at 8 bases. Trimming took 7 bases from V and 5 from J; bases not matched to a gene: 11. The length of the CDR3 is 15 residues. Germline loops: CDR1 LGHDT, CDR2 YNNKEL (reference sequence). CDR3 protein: CASTLEAGALDTQYF. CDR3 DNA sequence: TGTGCCAGCACCCTCGAAGCGGGAGCCCTAGATACGCAGTATTTT.

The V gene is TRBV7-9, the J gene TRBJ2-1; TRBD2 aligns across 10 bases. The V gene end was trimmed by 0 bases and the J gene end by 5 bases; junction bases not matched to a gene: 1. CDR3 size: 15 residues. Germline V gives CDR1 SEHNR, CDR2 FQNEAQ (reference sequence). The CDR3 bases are TGTGCCAGCAGCTTAGCCCTAGCGGGGGACAATGAGCAGTTCTTC. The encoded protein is CASSLALAGDNEQFF.

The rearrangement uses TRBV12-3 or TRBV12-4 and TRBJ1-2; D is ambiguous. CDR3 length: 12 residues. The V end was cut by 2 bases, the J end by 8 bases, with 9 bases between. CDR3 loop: CASSLSSGGYTF. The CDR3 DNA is TGTGCCAGCAGTTTAAGCAGCGGGGGCTACACCTTC.

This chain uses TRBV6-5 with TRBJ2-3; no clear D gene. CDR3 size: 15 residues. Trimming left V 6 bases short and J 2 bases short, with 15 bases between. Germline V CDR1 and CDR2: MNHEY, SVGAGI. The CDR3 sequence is CASSSSVGPTDTQYF. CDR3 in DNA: TGTGCCAGCAGCTCGAGTGTTGGGCCCACAGATACGCAGTATTTT.

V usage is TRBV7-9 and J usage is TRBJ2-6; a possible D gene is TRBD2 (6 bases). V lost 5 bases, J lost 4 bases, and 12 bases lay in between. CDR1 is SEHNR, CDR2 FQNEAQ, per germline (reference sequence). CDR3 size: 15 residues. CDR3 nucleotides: TGTGCCAGCAGCCCCGGGGAGGCCGGGGCCAACGTCCTGACTTTC. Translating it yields CASSPGEAGANVLTF.